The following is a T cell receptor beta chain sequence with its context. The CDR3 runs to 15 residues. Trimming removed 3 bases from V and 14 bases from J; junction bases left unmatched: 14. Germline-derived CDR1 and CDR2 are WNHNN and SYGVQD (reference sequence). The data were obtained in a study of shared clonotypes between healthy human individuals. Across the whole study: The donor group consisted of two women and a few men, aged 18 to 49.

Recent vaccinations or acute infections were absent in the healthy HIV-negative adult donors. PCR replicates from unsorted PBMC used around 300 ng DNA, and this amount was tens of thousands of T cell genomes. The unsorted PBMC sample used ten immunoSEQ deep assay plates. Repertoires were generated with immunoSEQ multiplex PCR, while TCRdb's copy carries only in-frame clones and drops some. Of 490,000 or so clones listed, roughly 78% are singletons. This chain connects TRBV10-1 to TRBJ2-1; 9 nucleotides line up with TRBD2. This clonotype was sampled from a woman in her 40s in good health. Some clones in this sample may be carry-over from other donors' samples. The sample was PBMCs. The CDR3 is CASSDLVKREDVKFF. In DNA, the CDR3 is TGCGCCAGCAGTGACTTGGTCAAGCGGGAGGACGTCAAGTTCTTC.